The 17 T cell receptor beta chains below all came from one sample that was sequenced in a study of blood T cells in healthy people across ages. Sample-barcoded 5' priming and a J-beta primer mix drove a second PCR of about 6 to 12 cycles. TCRdb redid the calling of the 5' RACE reads with MiXCR, one entry per CDR3 protein. The sample includes around 900,000 distinct CDR3 sequences, 51% of them seen just once. Sequenced: blood. The receptor set was obtained from a woman aged 60-75 years in good health.

The chain uses TRBV15 and TRBJ1-1; TRBD1 is a possible D gene (5 bases). Looked up from germline, CDR1 is LNHNV and CDR2 is YYDKDF (reference sequence). This CDR3 is built from 15 residues. V lost 6 bases, J lost 1 base, and 15 bases lay in between. Here the CDR3 reads CATSSVGTGNTEAFF. In DNA form, the CDR3 reads TGTGCCACCAGTTCAGTCGGGACGGGGAACACTGAAGCTTTCTTT.

The chain uses TRBV10-3 and TRBJ2-7; D is possibly TRBD1 (5 bases). Germline lookup yields CDR1 ENHRY and CDR2 SYGVKD. This CDR3 contains 14 residues. V lost 3 bases, J lost 6 bases, and 15 bases lay in between. CDR3 nucleotides: TGTGCCATCAGTGACACATCACAGGATGCCGAGCAGTACTTC. Translated: CAISDTSQDAEQYF.

J is TRBJ1-2 and V is TRBV29-1, with D hard to call. This CDR3 is 11 amino acids long. Germline V gene data show CDR1 as SQVTM and CDR2 as ANQGSEA. The CDR3: CSTAAGGGYTF. The CDR3 DNA is TGCAGTACTGCGGCAGGAGGGGGCTACACCTTC.

This clonotype has only a few counts. A read error may account for a junction end that differs from germline. The rearrangement joins TRBV10-3 to TRBJ2-7, with TRBD2 identical over 10 bases. The CDR3 consists of 16 residues. Per germline, CDR1 ENHRY and CDR2 SYGVKD. CDR3 coding DNA: TGTGCCATCAGTGCATCTAGCGGGAGAGCGGGTTACGGGCAGTACTTC. Its translation: CAISASSGRAGYGQYF.

The chain is built from TRBV5-1 and TRBJ2-2, with 7 bases matching TRBD1. This CDR3 region has 15 residues. Looked up from germline, CDR1 is SGHRS and CDR2 is YFSETQ. The V and J ends lost 4 bases and 4 bases, in that order; junction bases with no gene match: 7. CDR3 DNA sequence: TGCGCCAGCAGCCTCAGGGACAGTCGCACCGGGGAGCTGTTTTTT. Protein product: CASSLRDSRTGELFF.

The rearrangement links TRBV2 to TRBJ2-7; 10 bases agree with TRBD2. The germline V gene encodes CDR1 SNHLY and CDR2 FYNNEI. V shed 4 bases, J shed 2 bases, and the junction held 5 bases outside the gene matches. The CDR3 is 15 amino acids. This CDR3 reads CASSGAGTSAYEQYF. Written as DNA, the CDR3 is TGTGCCAGCAGTGGAGCCGGGACTAGCGCCTACGAGCAGTACTTC.

J is TRBJ2-7 and V is TRBV20-1; the D is unclear. CDR1 and CDR2 (germline): DFQATT, SNEGSKA (reference sequence). The CDR3 has 11 amino acids. Trimming removed 6 bases at V and 5 bases at J, with 11 bases between. CDR3: CSAYGGNEQYF. The CDR3 nucleotides read TGCAGTGCGTACGGTGGGAACGAGCAGTACTTC.

In its sample, this clonotype was seen once. The rearrangement links TRBV5-1 to TRBJ1-5; 7 bases match TRBD1. This CDR3 has 16 residues. V lost 0 bases, J lost 4 bases, and 7 bases stayed unmatched. CDR1 and CDR2 from the germline V gene are SGHRS and YFSETQ. Here the CDR3 reads CASSLGPGTENQPQHF. CDR3 DNA: TGCGCCAGCAGCTTGGGTCCCGGGACAGAAAATCAGCCCCAGCATTTT.

The rearrangement links TRBV29-1 to TRBJ2-1; 9 nucleotides agree with TRBD2. The V segment lost 6 bases and the J segment 4 bases; nucleotides outside the gene matches: 16. CDR3 length equals 17 residues. Germline lookup yields CDR1 SQVTM and CDR2 ANQGSEA. The chain's CDR3 is CSVAGTSSWSGYNEQFF. The CDR3 DNA reads as TGCAGCGTAGCCGGGACTAGCTCCTGGAGCGGATACAATGAGCAGTTCTTC.

This clonotype turned up a few times. This sequence joins TRBV12-3 or TRBV12-4 and TRBJ2-7; TRBD2 aligns across 8 bases. V shed 1 base and J 3 bases; nucleotides not matched to a gene: 5. The CDR3 covers 15 residues. CDR3 residues: CASSLGRAGVYEQYF. In DNA, the CDR3 is TGTGCCAGCAGTTTAGGCAGAGCGGGAGTCTACGAGCAGTACTTC.

In its sample, this clonotype was seen a few times. V usage is TRBV4-1 and J usage is TRBJ1-6; D remains ambiguous. Trimming shortened V by 0 bases and J by 3 bases, and 12 bases separated the two germline ends. Germline V gives CDR1 MGHRA, CDR2 YSYEKL. The CDR3 extends over 17 amino acids. The CDR3 protein is CASSQDLGRNYNSPLHF. Here the CDR3 DNA reads TGCGCCAGCAGCCAAGACCTGGGGAGGAACTATAATTCACCCCTCCACTTT.

The V call is TRBV28, the J call TRBJ2-1, with TRBD1 matching over 9 bases. Germline V gives CDR1 MDHEN, CDR2 SYDVKM. The CDR3 is 15 residues long. V lost 7 bases to trimming and J lost 6 bases; unmatched junction nucleotides: 10. The CDR3 nucleotides are TGTGCCAGCAACCTGGGACAGGGATATGGCAATGAGCAGTTCTTC. Its protein is CASNLGQGYGNEQFF.

The gene calls are TRBV7-9 and TRBJ2-7; maybe TRBD2 (5 bases). This CDR3 has 15 amino acids. Germline CDR1 SEHNR, CDR2 FQNEAQ (reference sequence). Trimming took off 1 base at V and 5 bases at J, with 15 bases between the two ends. The CDR3 DNA follows: TGTGCCAGCAGCTTAGAGACTCTTCGAGGGAACGAGCAGTACTTC. This gives the protein CASSLETLRGNEQYF.

The V call is TRBV27, the J call TRBJ2-1; a weak D match, TRBD1 (5 bases). CDR3 length: 17 amino acids. Germline V gives CDR1 MNHEY, CDR2 SMNVEV (reference sequence). The V end lost 5 bases, the J end lost 0 bases, and 17 bases lay between the germline ends. The CDR3 loop reads CASSPIIRASSYNEQFF. CDR3 sequence (DNA): TGTGCCAGCAGTCCCATTATCAGGGCGAGCTCCTACAATGAGCAGTTCTTC.

This chain connects TRBV11-2 to TRBJ2-1; D perhaps matches TRBD2 (6 bases). V shed 1 base and J shed 2 bases, with 12 bases lying between them. Germline CDR1 SGHAT, CDR2 FQNNGV. The CDR3 has 16 amino acids. As DNA, the CDR3 is TGTGCCAGCAGCTTAGGGCCTAGCGCTACCTACAATGAGCAGTTCTTC. It encodes CASSLGPSATYNEQFF.

This chain links TRBV28 with TRBJ1-6; D is unresolved. V was clipped by 10 bases and J by 4 bases, with 17 bases between them. In germline, CDR1 is MDHEN, CDR2 SYDVKM. The CDR3 has 15 residues. CDR3 loop: CATLDWSSYNSPLHF. CDR3 sequence (DNA): TGTGCCACTCTTGACTGGAGCTCATATAATTCACCCCTCCACTTT.

About this clonotype itself: One end of the junction is discordant with germline, which a read error may explain. The V gene is TRBV5-5, the J gene TRBJ2-1; D is unresolved. Germline CDR1 SGHKS, CDR2 YYEKEE (reference sequence). This CDR3 spans 12 amino acids. The CDR3 region is CASGRSYKEQFF. In nucleotides, the CDR3 is TGTGCCAGCGGGCGCTCCTACAAGGAGCAGTTCTTC.